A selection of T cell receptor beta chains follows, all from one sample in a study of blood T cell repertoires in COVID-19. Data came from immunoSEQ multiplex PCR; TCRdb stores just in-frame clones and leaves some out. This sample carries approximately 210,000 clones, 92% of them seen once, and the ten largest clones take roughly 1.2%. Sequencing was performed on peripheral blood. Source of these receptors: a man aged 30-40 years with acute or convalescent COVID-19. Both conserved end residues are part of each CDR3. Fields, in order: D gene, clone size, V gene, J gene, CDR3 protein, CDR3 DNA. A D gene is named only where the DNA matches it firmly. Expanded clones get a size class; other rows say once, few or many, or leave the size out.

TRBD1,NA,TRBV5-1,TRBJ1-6,CASSLGQGIGSPLHF,TGCGCCAGCAGCTTAGGACAGGGAATAGGTTCACCCCTCCACTTT
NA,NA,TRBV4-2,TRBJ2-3,CASSQSVTTDTQYF,TGTGCCAGCAGCCAAAGCGTAACGACAGATACGCAGTATTTT
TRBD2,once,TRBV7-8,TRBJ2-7,CASSPPWTGGYEQYF,TGTGCCAGCAGCCCCCCGTGGACGGGAGGTTACGAGCAGTACTTC
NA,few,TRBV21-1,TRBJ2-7,CASSSGQGVVYEQYF,TGTGCCAGCAGCAGTGGACAGGGTGTTGTCTACGAGCAGTACTTC
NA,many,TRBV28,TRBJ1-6,CASARGGNNSPLHF,TGTGCCAGCGCTCGGGGGGGGAATAATTCACCCCTCCACTTT
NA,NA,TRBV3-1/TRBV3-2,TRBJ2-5,CASSPPGSQQETQYF,TGTGCCAGCAGCCCCCCTGGCAGTCAACAAGAGACCCAGTACTTC
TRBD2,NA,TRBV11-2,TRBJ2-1,CASSLDRTSGGLYNEQFF,TGTGCCAGCAGCTTAGATCGTACTAGCGGGGGCCTCTACAATGAGCAGTTCTTC
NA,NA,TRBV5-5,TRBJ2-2,CASSLVEVNTGELFF,TGTGCCAGCAGCTTGGTCGAGGTAAACACCGGGGAGCTGTTTTTT
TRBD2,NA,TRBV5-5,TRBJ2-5,CASSLGSGSEETQYF,TGTGCCAGCAGCTTAGGTAGCGGGAGCGAGGAGACCCAGTACTTC
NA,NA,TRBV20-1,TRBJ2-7,CSAILAYEQYF,TGCAGTGCTATACTAGCTTACGAGCAGTACTTC
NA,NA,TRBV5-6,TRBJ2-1,CASSFERGAGEQFF,TGTGCCAGCAGCTTTGAACGGGGGGCGGGCGAGCAGTTCTTC
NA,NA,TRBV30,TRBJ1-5,CAWGQSSNQPQHF,TGTGCCTGGGGACAGTCCAGCAATCAGCCCCAGCATTTT
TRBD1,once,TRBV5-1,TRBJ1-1,CASRGQASNTEAFF,TGCGCCAGCAGGGGACAGGCATCGAACACTGAAGCTTTCTTT
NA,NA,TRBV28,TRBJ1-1,CASRFLGQGEAFF,TGTGCCAGCAGGTTCCTAGGCCAGGGTGAAGCTTTCTTT
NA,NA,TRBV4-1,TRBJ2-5,CASSQDLRRGETQYF,TGCGCCAGCAGCCAAGATCTCAGACGAGGAGAGACCCAGTACTTC
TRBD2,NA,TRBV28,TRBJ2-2,CASSLLAGTGDTGELFF,TGTGCCAGCAGTTTACTAGCGGGAACGGGAGACACCGGGGAGCTGTTTTTT
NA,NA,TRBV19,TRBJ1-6,CASSIGRWNSPLHF,TGTGCCAGTAGTATCGGCAGGTGGAATTCACCCCTCCACTTT
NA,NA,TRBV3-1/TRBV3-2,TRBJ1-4,CASSQGSRATNEKLFF,TGTGCCAGCAGCCAGGGCAGCCGAGCAACTAATGAAAAACTGTTTTTT
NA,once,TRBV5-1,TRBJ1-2,CASSLDSAYGYTF,TGCGCCAGCAGCTTGGACTCAGCGTATGGCTACACCTTC
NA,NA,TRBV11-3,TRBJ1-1,CASSVTQGTEAFF,TGTGCCAGCAGCGTAACACAGGGAACTGAAGCTTTCTTT
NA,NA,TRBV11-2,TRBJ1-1,CASSLRDTEAFF,TGTGCCAGCAGCTTGAGAGACACTGAAGCTTTCTTT
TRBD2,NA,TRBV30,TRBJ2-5,CAWRGRGTTQETQYF,TGTGCCTGGAGGGGGCGGGGGACTACCCAAGAGACCCAGTACTTC
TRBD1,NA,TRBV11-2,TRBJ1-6,CASSSRDRGNNSPLHF,TGTGCCAGCAGCTCCCGGGACAGGGGAAATAATTCACCCCTCCACTTT
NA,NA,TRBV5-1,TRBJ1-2,CASSDSGKGRYGYTF,TGCGCCAGCAGCGATTCAGGGAAGGGGCGGTATGGCTACACCTTC
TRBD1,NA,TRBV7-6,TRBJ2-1,CASFLGTGGYNEQFF,TGTGCCAGTTTCCTTGGGACAGGGGGCTACAATGAGCAGTTCTTC
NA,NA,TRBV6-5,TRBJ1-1,CASRLFSQVGEAFF,TGTGCCAGCAGACTTTTCTCCCAGGTGGGTGAAGCTTTCTTT
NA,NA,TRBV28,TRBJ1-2,CASSPSANYGYTF,TGTGCCAGCAGCCCTTCAGCTAACTATGGCTACACCTTC
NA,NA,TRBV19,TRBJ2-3,CASSNTRETDTQYF,TGTGCCAGTAGCAATACCCGGGAAACAGATACGCAGTATTTT
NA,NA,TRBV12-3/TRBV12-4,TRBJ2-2,CASSLVRTGELFF,TGTGCCAGCAGTTTAGTCAGAACGGGGGAGCTGTTTTTT
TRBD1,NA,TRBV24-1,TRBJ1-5,CATSDRTGTNQPQHF,TGTGCCACCAGTGACCGGACAGGGACCAATCAGCCCCAGCATTTT
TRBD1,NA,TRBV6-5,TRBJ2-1,CASSYRRTGSDEQFF,TGTGCCAGCAGCTATAGGCGGACAGGGTCAGATGAGCAGTTCTTC
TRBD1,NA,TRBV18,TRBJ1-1,CASPQDRGRTEAFF,TGTGCCAGCCCACAAGACAGGGGGCGCACTGAAGCTTTCTTT
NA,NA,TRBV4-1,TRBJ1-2,CASSQEIRNGYTF,TGCGCCAGCAGCCAAGAGATCAGAAATGGCTACACCTTC
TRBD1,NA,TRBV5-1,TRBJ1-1,CASSLAGTGDTEAFF,TGCGCCAGCAGCTTGGCCGGGACAGGGGACACTGAAGCTTTCTTT
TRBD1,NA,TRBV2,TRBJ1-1,CASRQGPNTEAFF,TGTGCCAGCCGACAGGGCCCAAACACTGAAGCTTTCTTT
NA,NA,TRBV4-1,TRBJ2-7,CASSQDTGPGGLYF,TGCGCCAGCAGCCAAGATACGGGACCCGGGGGTCTGTACTTC
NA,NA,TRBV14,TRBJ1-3,CASSQVMGGPIYF,TGTGCCAGCAGCCAAGTTATGGGGGGACCCATATATTTT
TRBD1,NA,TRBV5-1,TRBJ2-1,CASSLARNRGLTNEQFF,TGCGCCAGCAGCTTGGCCAGGAACAGGGGGCTCACTAATGAGCAGTTCTTC
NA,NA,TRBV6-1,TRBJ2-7,CASSERNNYEQYF,TGTGCCAGCAGTGAAAGAAACAACTACGAGCAGTACTTC
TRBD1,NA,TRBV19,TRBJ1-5,CASSISRTGNQPQHF,TGTGCCAGTAGTATATCAAGGACAGGGAATCAGCCCCAGCATTTT
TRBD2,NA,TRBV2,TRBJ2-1,CASRRTSGIYNEQFF,TGTGCCAGCAGGCGGACTAGCGGGATTTACAATGAGCAGTTCTTC
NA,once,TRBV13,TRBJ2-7,CASSQTTGSYEQYF,TGTGCCAGCAGCCAAACGACGGGTTCCTACGAGCAGTACTTC
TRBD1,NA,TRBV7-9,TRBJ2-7,CASSSRQGGNEQYF,TGTGCCAGCAGCTCCAGACAGGGTGGCAACGAGCAGTACTTC
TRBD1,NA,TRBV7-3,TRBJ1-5,CASSYDRANQPQHF,TGTGCCAGCAGCTACGACAGGGCCAATCAGCCCCAGCATTTT
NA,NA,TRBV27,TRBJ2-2,CASSLYGIGELFF,TGTGCCAGCAGTTTATACGGGATCGGGGAGCTGTTTTTT
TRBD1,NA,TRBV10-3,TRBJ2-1,CAISGTTGVEQFF,TGTGCCATCAGTGGTACTACAGGGGTTGAGCAGTTCTTC
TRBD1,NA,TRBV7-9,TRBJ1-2,CASSLGQGAYGYTF,TGTGCCAGCAGCTTAGGACAGGGAGCCTATGGCTACACCTTC
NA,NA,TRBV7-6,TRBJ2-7,CASSSKAGRDKAYEQYF,TGTGCCAGCAGCTCCAAGGCAGGCCGCGACAAAGCCTACGAGCAGTACTTC
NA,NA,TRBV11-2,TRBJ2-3,CASSLDPPTRGGITDTQYF,TGTGCCAGCAGCTTAGATCCTCCGACTAGGGGGGGGATCACAGATACGCAGTATTTT
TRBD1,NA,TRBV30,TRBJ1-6,CAWSVGTGNSPLHF,TGTGCCTGGAGTGTAGGGACAGGCAATTCACCCCTCCACTTT
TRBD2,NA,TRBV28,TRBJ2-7,CASRPTSGRTPYEQYF,TGTGCCAGCAGGCCCACTAGCGGGAGGACGCCCTACGAGCAGTACTTC
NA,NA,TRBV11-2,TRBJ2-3,CASSLPPGGGPSTDTQYF,TGTGCCAGCAGCTTACCCCCCGGCGGAGGGCCGAGCACAGATACGCAGTATTTT
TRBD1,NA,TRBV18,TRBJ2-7,CASSPGTAAYEQYF,TGTGCCAGCTCACCAGGGACAGCAGCCTACGAGCAGTACTTC
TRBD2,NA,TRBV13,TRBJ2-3,CASSLGGLAGTDTQYF,TGTGCCAGCAGCTTAGGAGGACTAGCCGGCACAGATACGCAGTATTTT
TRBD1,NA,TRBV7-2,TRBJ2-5,CASSKGTLGQGRETQYF,TGTGCCAGCAGCAAGGGAACTTTGGGACAGGGGAGGGAGACCCAGTACTTC
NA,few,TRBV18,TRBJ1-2,CASSKGDGYTF,TGTGCCAGCTCGAAGGGGGATGGCTACACCTTC
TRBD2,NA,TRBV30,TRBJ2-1,CAWTGTSGSSINEQFF,TGTGCCTGGACCGGGACTAGCGGGAGTTCGATCAATGAGCAGTTCTTC
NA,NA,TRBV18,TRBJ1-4,CASSLRGTTNEKLFF,TGTGCCAGCTCACTCCGCGGGACAACTAATGAAAAACTGTTTTTT
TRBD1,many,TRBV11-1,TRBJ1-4,CASSFGTGQWNEKLFF,TGTGCCAGCAGCTTTGGGACGGGACAGTGGAATGAAAAACTGTTTTTT